The rows below give T cell receptor beta chains drawn from one sample of a study of CD8+ T cells in alopecia areata. Only in-frame clones appear in the TCRdb table, and some are missing; sequencing was by immunoSEQ multiplex PCR. Counted here are more than 90,000 clones, roughly 50% occurring once; the ten biggest clones make up 30%. Sequenced material: CD8+ T cells sorted from blood, taken at week 4, from a patient treated with tofacitinib. The receptors here all came from a human donor with alopecia areata. CDR3s include the opening cysteine and the closing phenylalanine or tryptophan. D genes are given only for firm matches. Some rows have no size entry. The others give once, few or many, or a class for an expanded clone.

>TRBV30|TRBJ1-6|NA|NA
TGTGCCTGGAGTGAGGGATCGTATAATTCACCCCTCCACTTT
CAWSEGSYNSPLHF
>TRBV28|TRBJ1-5|NA|NA
TGTGCCAGCACCTTGAGTAGCAATCAGCCCCAGCATTTT
CASTLSSNQPQHF
>TRBV7-6|TRBJ2-7|once|TRBD1
TGTGCCAGCAGCTTATCCACAGGGGCCGAGCAGTACTTC
CASSLSTGAEQYF
>TRBV29-1|TRBJ2-7|once|TRBD2
TGCAGCGTTGGCGGGGGCTCCTACGAGCAGTACTTC
CSVGGGSYEQYF
>TRBV2|TRBJ2-3|NA|TRBD1
TGTGCCAGCCGTGGGGGTACAGGGGACACAGATACGCAGTATTTT
CASRGGTGDTDTQYF
>TRBV29-1|TRBJ1-1|NA|NA
TGCAGCGTTGATGCTTCCTCAGGGGAGGCTTTCTTT
CSVDASSGEAFF
>TRBV7-8|TRBJ1-2|NA|TRBD1
TGTGCCAGCAGCCTCCACCTGACAGGGGGGGACTATGGCTACACCTTC
CASSLHLTGGDYGYTF
>TRBV6-5|TRBJ2-5|NA|NA
TGTGCCAGCAGTTCTGGACGGATGACCCAGTACTTC
CASSSGRMTQYF
>TRBV30|TRBJ2-2|NA|NA
TGTGCCTGGAGTACCGGGACCAGGGAGCTGTTTTTT
CAWSTGTRELFF
>TRBV18|TRBJ2-5|NA|TRBD2
TGTGCCAGCTCTCCCACTAGCGTGAGGCAAGAGACCCAGTACTTC
CASSPTSVRQETQYF
>TRBV30|TRBJ1-2|NA|NA
TGTGCCTGGAGTTGGAGCAGCCTTAACTATGGCTACACCTTC
CAWSWSSLNYGYTF
>TRBV29-1|TRBJ1-2|NA|NA
TGCAGCGTTGTTGGTGCAGGGCGAAACTATGGCTACACCTTC
CSVVGAGRNYGYTF
>TRBV30|TRBJ1-2|NA|TRBD1
TGTGCCTGGAGGGACGACAGGGGCTATGGCTACACCTTC
CAWRDDRGYGYTF
>TRBV28|TRBJ1-1|once|NA
TGTGCCAGCAGTTTATCATGGGGGGCTGAAGCTTTCTTT
CASSLSWGAEAFF
>TRBV5-4|TRBJ2-2|NA|NA
TGTGCCAGCAGCCCGTCCTTAGGAGGGCCGAACACCGGGGAGCTGTTTTTT
CASSPSLGGPNTGELFF
>TRBV4-2|TRBJ1-6|once|NA
TGTGCCAGCAGCCAAGACCTTGGGTATAATTCACCCCTCCACTTT
CASSQDLGYNSPLHF
>TRBV29-1|TRBJ2-3|few|TRBD1
TGCAGCGTTGGGCGGACAGGGAGGTACACAGATACGCAGTATTTT
CSVGRTGRYTDTQYF
>TRBV5-6|TRBJ1-6|NA|TRBD1
TGTGCCAGCAGCTTGGCGGGACAGTCAAAGGATTCACCCCTCCACTTT
CASSLAGQSKDSPLHF
>TRBV30|TRBJ1-2|NA|NA
TGTGCCTGGAACCCGGGACGAGTTTCAAACTATGGCTACACCTTC
CAWNPGRVSNYGYTF
>TRBV29-1|TRBJ2-7|NA|NA
TGCAGCGTTCGCGTCCACGAGCAGTACTTC
CSVRVHEQYF
>TRBV7-2|TRBJ2-7|NA|NA
TGTGCCAGCAGCTCTCTCTCCTACGAGCAGTACTTC
CASSSLSYEQYF
>TRBV19|TRBJ1-5|NA|TRBD1
TGTGCCAGTAGTATGCTTATTACGGACAGGGCGGATCAGCCCCAGCATTTT
CASSMLITDRADQPQHF
>TRBV29-1|TRBJ2-7|few|NA
TGCAGCGTTGACAAGTTCTACGAGCAGTACTTC
CSVDKFYEQYF
>TRBV7-9|TRBJ1-2|NA|TRBD1
TGTGCCAGCAGCTTAACCCAGGGGGGCTATGGCTACACCTTC
CASSLTQGGYGYTF
>TRBV27|TRBJ2-2|NA|TRBD1
TGTGCCAGCAAAACAGGGGTGGGGGAGCTGTTTTTT
CASKTGVGELFF
>TRBV4-1|TRBJ1-1|NA|TRBD1
TGCGCCAGCAGCCCCACCCGGGACAGGGTAGCCACTGAAGCTTTCTTT
CASSPTRDRVATEAFF
>TRBV5-1|TRBJ1-1|NA|TRBD1
TGCGCCAGCAGCCCTATATTGGACAGGGTAAGGGGAACTTTCTTT
CASSPILDRVRGTFF
>TRBV7-9|TRBJ2-3|NA|TRBD2
TGTGCCAGCACCCGCCGAATCGGGAGGACTAGCACAGATACGCAGTATTTT
CASTRRIGRTSTDTQYF
>TRBV28|TRBJ1-2|NA|TRBD1
TGTGCCAGCAGTATGGGGACAGGTTATGGCTACACCTTC
CASSMGTGYGYTF